One T cell receptor beta chain is described in this entry. This clone's antigen is unknown. No per-base quality is available; no much larger clone lies one base away. From the cysteine up to the phenylalanine, the CDR3 has a length of 14 residues. Only CDR3 DNA remains: 42 bases, in frame from the first base. V gives up 5 bases and J gives up 3 bases, and the segment between their germline ends measures 13 bases. Via the germline V gene, CDR1 is SGHAT and CDR2 FQNNGV. This sample was taken from a study of T-cell memory formation after mild COVID-19 (dated by TCRdb to about 2021). Looking at the study overall: TCR sequence clusters from the two donors were largely donor specific. The cohort comprised two young, previously healthy adult volunteers, one female and one male. Longitudinal TCRalpha and TCRbeta repertoire sequencing tracked T-cell clones expanding and contracting after mild COVID-19 in a couple of donors. Overall results and qualifications from the work: Contracting CD4+ clones were found mainly in CM and EM memory subsets, while CD8+ clones were enriched in EMRA. Clones contracting from day 15 to 85 had balanced CD4/CD8 phenotypes, while a second wave expanding from day 15 to 37 was biased towards CD4+. Only two mild cases were covered by the study, and larger cohorts that include severe cases with pre-infection samples were considered necessary. Some responding clones were detected in pre-infection memory, which suggested that pre-existing cross-reactive memory T cells had joined the SARS-CoV-2 response. SARS-CoV-2 specificity was not confirmed for the second-wave clones peaking on day 37.

Instrument on record: Illumina NovaSeq 6000. cDNA libraries for TCRalpha and TCRbeta were prepared by 5'RACE using constant-segment primers, with sample barcodes and unique molecular identifiers added. Trizol reagent was used to extract RNA from every sample. Amplification of the libraries took two PCR steps, and the second step added a second sample barcode plus Illumina TruSeq adapters. Libraries were sequenced on an Illumina NovaSeq with 2 x 150 bp paired-end reads. Processing in the source paper ran as follows. Reads were demultiplexed and collapsed into UMI-guided consensus sequences with migec v1.2.7. Using mixcr v2.1.11, UMI consensuses were aligned to TRA and TRB V and J templates and then assembled into clonotypes. Expanded or contracted clonotypes were those called significant by both edgeR and NoisET, with noise models trained on biological replicates. For edgeR calls, the thresholds were a false discovery rate-adjusted p below 0.01 and a log2 fold-change of 1. As an exploratory analysis of dynamics, max-normalized trajectories of the 1000 most abundant clonotypes were examined with PCA combined with hierarchical clustering. Separately sequenced CD4+ and CD8+ repertoires were used to assign a CD4 or CD8 phenotype to each responding clone. TCRdb itself trimmed the public reads at Q25 with fastp, ran MiXCR and retained productive beta chains. Under each unique CDR3 protein, matching rows form one entry showing the most common genes and DNA. The V and J calls, along with clone size, are taken from TCRdb and not from the paper's own processing. For this sample there are tens of thousands of distinct CDR3 sequences; about 14% appear just once. Jointly, the top ten make up 39% of the sample.

Ficoll-Paque density gradient centrifugation was used to isolate PBMCs. The rearrangement joined TRBV11-2 to TRBJ1-1; tentative D gene TRBD1, with 6 bases matching. The specimen was PBMCs or a T cell subset sorted from them (not recorded which). The sequence was collected from a man aged 18-30 years who had mild COVID-19 (a few samples of this study predate the infection). The sample titles of this study are shuffled in the database, so cell type and time point are left out; the donor was told from shared clones. The CDR3 reads as follows: CASSGPGVHTEAFF. The base sequence is TGTGCCAGCAGCGGCCCAGGGGTGCACACTGAAGCTTTCTTT.